The 28 T cell receptor beta chains reported below all come from one sample, sequenced in a study of T cell responses to AZD1222 COVID-19 vaccine. The data were produced by immunoSEQ multiplex PCR, yet TCRdb's version contains in-frame clones alone and is incomplete. The sample records under 90,000 clones, 80% to 90% being singletons. This specimen consisted of peripheral blood, obtained 28 days after the second AZD1222 dose. The source is an adult who received the AZD1222 COVID-19 vaccine.

On this clone: The junction departs from the called germline gene at one end, perhaps through a read error. The chain employs TRBV12-3 or TRBV12-4 and TRBJ2-4; D unclear. This CDR3 is 12 amino acids long. The DNA of the CDR3 is TGTGCCAGCAGCCCAAACGCCTACGGGCGTGACTTC. Translation: CASSPNAYGRDF.

In its sample, this clone was seen once. This sequence joins TRBV30 and TRBJ2-3; D gene ambiguous. The germline CDR1 and CDR2 sequences are GTSNPN and SVGIG (reference sequence). This CDR3 has 11 residues. The V end was cut by 0 bases, the J end by 11 bases, with 9 bases between. The CDR3 DNA follows: TGTGCCTGGAGTGTTGGTCAATGGCAGTATTTT. Protein sequence: CAWSVGQWQYF. Full variable domain (outside the CDR3, taken from reference TRBV30 and TRBJ2-3): SQTIHQWPATLVQPVGSPLSLECTVEGTSNPNLYWYRQAAGRGLQLLFYSVGIGQISSEVPQNLSASRPQDRQFILSSKKLLLSDSGFYLCAWSVGQWQYFGPGTRLTVL.

The chain recombines TRBV4-2 with TRBJ2-5, with 8 nucleotides matching TRBD2. The trim removed 0 bases at V and 6 bases at J, leaving 9 bases unmatched. Germline CDR1 LGHNA, CDR2 YNFKEQ. This CDR3 comprises 16 residues. Here the CDR3 reads CASSQDREGGGKTQYF. The CDR3 bases are TGTGCCAGCAGCCAAGATCGGGAGGGAGGAGGGAAGACCCAGTACTTC.

The genes are TRBV5-4 and TRBJ2-5; the D is unclear. CDR3 size: 13 residues. The germline V gene encodes CDR1 SGHNT and CDR2 YYREEE (reference sequence). Trimming took off 4 bases at V and 2 bases at J, with 9 bases between the two ends. This CDR3 reads CASSGVGQETQYF. CDR3 bases: TGTGCCAGCAGCGGGGTGGGGCAAGAGACCCAGTACTTC.

In DNA form, the CDR3 reads TGTGCCAGCAGTTTAAGAGTCTTGGGACAGGGAAATATTAATGAGCAGTTCTTC. As protein: CASSLRVLGQGNINEQFF. J is TRBJ2-1 and V is TRBV27; 9 nucleotides line up with TRBD1. The CDR3 has 18 residues. The germline V gene has CDR1 MNHEY and CDR2 SMNVEV (reference sequence). The V gene end was trimmed by 2 bases and the J gene end by 7 bases; junction bases not matched to a gene: 15.

This clone was counted only a few times. The chain links TRBV7-2 to TRBJ1-2; D remains ambiguous. V was cut by 6 bases and J by 4 bases, with 21 bases left in between. Germline CDR1 reads SGHTA; CDR2 reads FQGNSA. This CDR3 region has 16 residues. The CDR3 DNA reads as TGTGCCAGCAGTCTGCCCGGCGGGGAGTGGTCCTATGGCTACACCTTC. Translation gives CASSLPGGEWSYGYTF.

This chain connects TRBV28 to TRBJ1-6; a weak D match, TRBD1 (5 bases). Trimming shortened V by 3 bases and J by 5 bases, and 20 bases separated the two germline ends. CDR1 MDHEN and CDR2 SYDVKM come from the germline V gene. The CDR3 is 18 residues long. CDR3 residues: CASSFGGSGLGDNSPLHF. The CDR3 bases are TGTGCCAGCAGTTTCGGCGGATCCGGATTGGGGGATAATTCACCCCTCCACTTT.

The rearrangement links TRBV29-1 to TRBJ1-2; no clear D gene. The CDR3 extends over 12 amino acids. CDR1 and CDR2 (germline): SQVTM, ANQGSEA. Deletions cut 7 bases from V and 8 bases from J, with 17 bases between. The CDR3 DNA follows: TGCAGCGCTGGCGTCCCCCAGGCGGGCTACACCTTC. Its translation: CSAGVPQAGYTF.

The chain recombines TRBV9 with TRBJ2-1, with 7 bases matching TRBD1. V was clipped by 0 bases and J by 9 bases; unmatched bases: 9. Germline assignment: CDR1 SGDLS and CDR2 YYNGEE. The CDR3 extends over 15 amino acids. This chain's CDR3 is CASSVGRTGRGEQFF. In DNA, the CDR3 is TGTGCCAGCAGCGTAGGTCGGACAGGTCGGGGTGAGCAGTTCTTC.

The chain links TRBV15 to TRBJ2-7; D possibly uses TRBD1 or TRBD2 (5 bases each). V gave up 0 bases and J gave up 1 base, with 19 bases separating them. Germline loops: CDR1 LNHNV, CDR2 YYDKDF (reference sequence). This CDR3 has 18 residues. The CDR3 coding sequence is TGTGCCACCAGCAGAGATTACCCCAATCGGGGCGGATCCTACGAGCAGTACTTC. This codes for CATSRDYPNRGGSYEQYF.

This clone appeared a single time. The J gene is TRBJ2-1, the V gene TRBV4-2; D is unclear. CDR3 size: 13 residues. V lost 3 bases and J lost 9, with 12 bases in between. In germline, CDR1 is LGHNA, CDR2 YNFKEQ. The CDR3 is CASSHNRSGEQFF. For the CDR3, the DNA is TGTGCCAGCAGCCACAATAGGAGTGGTGAGCAGTTCTTC.

The chain uses TRBV6-5 and TRBJ2-5; 9 nucleotides line up with TRBD2. There are 13 residues in the CDR3. Germline CDR1 reads MNHEY; CDR2 reads SVGAGI. V dropped 8 bases and J dropped 3; count of bases not matched to a gene: 4. This chain's CDR3 is CASVRGGEETQYF. CDR3 DNA sequence: TGTGCCAGCGTGCGGGGGGGAGAAGAGACCCAGTACTTC.

The rearrangement links TRBV4-3 to TRBJ2-7; D gene ambiguous. With 0 bases removed from V and 6 bases from J, the gap between germline ends came to 9 bases. CDR3 length equals 13 residues. The V gene's germline CDR1 is LGHNA and CDR2 YSLEER. Here the CDR3 DNA reads TGCGCCAGCAGCCAAGATTCATATAGCGAGCAGTACTTC. Residues: CASSQDSYSEQYF.

This clone was seen more than once but under ten times. The gene calls are TRBV28 and TRBJ2-2, with TRBD2 matching 12 bases. CDR1 MDHEN and CDR2 SYDVKM come from the germline V gene. Trimming at V came to 5 bases and at J to 2 bases, leaving 9 bases not matched to a gene. The CDR3 has 18 amino acids. The DNA for the CDR3 is TGTGCCAGCAGTCTCGGACTAGCGGGGTGGATAAACACCGGGGAGCTGTTTTTT. Its protein product is CASSLGLAGWINTGELFF.

This sequence joins TRBV5-4 and TRBJ2-7, with TRBD1 matching over 7 bases. Germline CDR1 is SGHNT and CDR2 is YYREEE (reference sequence). There are 14 residues in the CDR3. V was pared by 6 bases and J by 2 bases, with 8 bases of the junction left unmatched. The CDR3 DNA reads as TGTGCCAGCAACCCGGACAGGCGTCCCTACGAGCAGTACTTC. It encodes CASNPDRRPYEQYF.

The V and J genes are TRBV6-2 or TRBV6-3 and TRBJ1-6; 8 nucleotides align to TRBD1. The germline V gene has CDR1 MNHEY and CDR2 SVGEGT. This CDR3 contains 15 residues. V dropped 5 bases and J dropped 7; count of bases not matched to a gene: 7. CDR3 sequence reads: CASSLQGAENSPLHF. The CDR3 DNA follows: TGTGCCAGCAGTCTGCAGGGGGCTGAGAATTCACCCCTCCACTTT.

The V and J genes are TRBV28 and TRBJ2-7, with D possibly being TRBD2 (5 bases). V was cut by 6 bases and J by 3 bases, with 12 bases left in between. The germline gives CDR1 MDHEN, CDR2 SYDVKM. CDR3 length: 13 residues. This CDR3 is CASRSSRGYEQYF. In nucleotides, the CDR3 is TGTGCCAGCAGGTCTAGCCGAGGCTACGAGCAGTACTTC.

The chain is built from TRBV5-1 and TRBJ1-2; no clear D gene. V was pared by 0 bases and J by 3 bases, with 12 bases between. CDR3 length: 15 residues. Per germline, CDR1 SGHRS and CDR2 YFSETQ. This CDR3 is CASSLGGSIDYGYTF. The CDR3 DNA follows: TGCGCCAGCAGCTTGGGAGGGTCCATCGACTATGGCTACACCTTC.

This chain links TRBV27 with TRBJ2-1; 10 bases are a match to TRBD2. The CDR3 runs 13 residues. V lost 8 bases to trimming and J lost 9 bases; unmatched junction nucleotides: 7. CDR1 is MNHEY, CDR2 SMNVEV, per germline (reference sequence). This CDR3 is CASRRAGGSEQFF. The CDR3 bases are TGTGCCAGCCGACGAGCGGGAGGGAGTGAGCAGTTCTTC.

The V and J genes are TRBV19 and TRBJ1-6; TRBD1 might be the D (6 bases). This CDR3 comprises 15 residues. The germline CDR1 and CDR2 sequences are LNHDA and SQIVND (reference sequence). The V gene lost 4 bases and the J gene lost 6 bases, with 13 bases spanning the gap. CDR3 sequence reads: CASSTTGTTNSPLHF. CDR3 bases: TGTGCCAGTAGTACCACAGGGACTACTAATTCACCCCTCCACTTT.

The chain is built from TRBV9 and TRBJ1-5; D remains ambiguous. The ends were cut back, 3 bases at V and 2 bases at J, with 9 bases in the middle. Germline V gene lookup returns CDR1 SGDLS and CDR2 YYNGEE. CDR3 size: 14 residues. This chain's CDR3 is CASSALGGNQPQHF. The CDR3 nucleotides read TGTGCCAGCAGCGCCCTCGGGGGCAATCAGCCCCAGCATTTT.

The J gene is TRBJ2-5, the V gene TRBV7-6; D is perhaps TRBD1 or TRBD2 (5 bases each). In germline, CDR1 is SGHVS, CDR2 FNYEAQ. V was shortened by 1 base and J by 2 bases, with 11 bases between the two germline ends. The CDR3 spans 15 residues. The CDR3: CASSLGGTQQETQYF. In nucleotides, the CDR3 is TGTGCCAGCAGCTTAGGGGGGACCCAGCAAGAGACCCAGTACTTC.

The chain combines TRBV18 with TRBJ1-5; D perhaps matches TRBD1 (5 bases). With 6 bases removed from V and 5 bases from J, the gap between germline ends came to 17 bases. The CDR3 consists of 15 residues. Germline lookup yields CDR1 KGHSH and CDR2 LQKENI. CDR3 loop: CASSPSGLPHQPQHF. The DNA for the CDR3 is TGTGCCAGCTCCCCGTCGGGACTGCCCCATCAGCCCCAGCATTTT.

The rearrangement uses TRBV7-2 and TRBJ1-1; maybe TRBD1 (5 bases). This CDR3 has 15 residues. CDR1 SGHTA and CDR2 FQGNSA come from the germline V gene. The germline V and J ends were trimmed by 1 base and 1 base, with 10 bases remaining between them. The CDR3 sequence: CASSLVTGTNTEAFF. The CDR3 DNA reads as TGTGCCAGCAGCTTAGTCACTGGGACGAACACTGAAGCTTTCTTT.

This sequence joins TRBV27 and TRBJ1-4; weak D call: TRBD1 (5 bases). CDR3 length: 20 residues. CDR1 MNHEY and CDR2 SMNVEV come from the germline V gene (reference sequence). V lost 3 bases and J 5 bases, leaving 28 bases between the germline ends. CDR3 nucleotide sequence: TGTGCCAGCAGTTTCCCCAAACGTATACCACGGGACTCCAAAAATGAAAAACTGTTTTTT. This gives the protein CASSFPKRIPRDSKNEKLFF.

The DNA of the CDR3 is TGTGCCACCGCCGGGACAGGGTATGACGAGCAGTACTTC. It codes for CATAGTGYDEQYF. The V call is TRBV2, the J call TRBJ2-7; the match to TRBD1 covers 9 bases. The trim removed 10 bases at V and 5 bases at J, leaving 9 bases unmatched. CDR3 length: 13 amino acids. Germline V lookup: CDR1 SNHLY, CDR2 FYNNEI.

The gene calls are TRBV15 and TRBJ1-2; TRBD1 is a possible D gene (5 bases). With 5 bases removed from V and 4 bases from J, the gap between germline ends came to 20 bases. Germline V gene sequence: CDR1 LNHNV, CDR2 YYDKDF (reference sequence). There are 16 residues in the CDR3. CDR3 DNA sequence: TGTGCCACCAGCCCTAGTCAGGGCTCTGCCCCCTATGGCTACACCTTC. This codes for CATSPSQGSAPYGYTF.

This chain connects TRBV20-1 to TRBJ2-7; D may correspond to TRBD1 or TRBD2 (5 bases each). The length of the CDR3 is 12 residues. The germline V and J ends were trimmed by 3 bases and 3 bases, with 9 bases remaining between them. CDR1 is DFQATT, CDR2 SNEGSKA, per germline (reference sequence). The CDR3 DNA follows: TGCAGTGCTAGTGAGGGGTACTACGAGCAGTACTTC. This sequence encodes CSASEGYYEQYF.